Below are 22 T cell receptor beta chains sequenced from a single sample in a study of blood T cells in healthy people across ages. PCR was performed a second time for about 7 to 11 cycles using a sample-barcoded 5' primer and a J-beta primer mix. Each CDR3 protein is one row after TCRdb ran MiXCR on the 5' RACE reads. The sample has 600,000 to 800,000 distinct CDR3 sequences, around 50% seen once; the top ten hold about 13%. Sequencing was done on a sample of blood. The origin of the receptors is a woman of 80 years or more in good health.

This clonotype was picked up a small number of times. The CDR3 region has the DNA TGTGCCGGACCGGGACAGATAAATCAGCCCCAGCATTTT. Its protein is CAGPGQINQPQHF. This chain connects TRBV27 to TRBJ1-5; 7 positions agree with TRBD1. CDR3 length: 13 residues. Per the germline V gene, CDR1 is MNHEY and CDR2 is SMNVEV (reference sequence). J lost 4 bases, V lost 11 bases, and 8 bases had no gene match.

The genes are TRBV12-3 or TRBV12-4 and TRBJ2-6; D unresolved. V lost 3 bases, J lost 0 bases, and 6 bases lay in between. This CDR3 region has 15 residues. CDR3 in DNA: TGTGCCAGCAGTTTTACGGACTCTGGGGCCAACGTCCTGACTTTC. Its translation is CASSFTDSGANVLTF.

The rearrangement uses TRBV5-1 and TRBJ2-7, with a possible D match to TRBD1 (6 bases). The CDR3 is made up of 15 amino acids. Germline CDR1 and CDR2: SGHRS and YFSETQ. V dropped 4 bases and J dropped 0 bases, with 14 bases sitting between them. The CDR3 protein is CASSPMPDSSYEQYF. CDR3 sequence (DNA): TGCGCCAGCAGCCCAATGCCGGACAGCTCCTACGAGCAGTACTTC.

This clonotype was counted a few times. The V call is TRBV18, the J call TRBJ2-2; maybe TRBD1 (5 bases). The V gene lost 11 bases and the J gene lost 1 base, with 14 bases spanning the gap. This CDR3 spans 14 amino acids. CDR1 is KGHSH, CDR2 LQKENI, per germline. For the CDR3, the DNA is TGTGCCGGATCGACAGACCAGAACACCGGGGAGCTGTTTTTT. Translation gives CAGSTDQNTGELFF.

This clonotype has a count of ten or more. The chain joins TRBV6-6 to TRBJ2-4, with D hard to call. Trimming stripped 6 bases from V and 3 bases from J, with 9 bases between. Germline V gives CDR1 MNHNY, CDR2 SVGAGI (reference sequence). This CDR3 has 13 residues. The DNA for the CDR3 is TGTGCCAGCAGGGAGAACGGCAAAAACATTCAGTACTTC. This translates into CASRENGKNIQYF.

The rearrangement uses TRBV4-1 and TRBJ2-1; no clear D gene. Germline V lookup: CDR1 MGHRA, CDR2 YSYEKL. The CDR3 contains 16 residues. V lost 0 bases, J lost 2 bases, and 11 bases lay in between. This CDR3 is CASSQDRREPYNEQFF. The CDR3 DNA is TGCGCCAGCAGCCAAGATCGCAGAGAACCCTACAATGAGCAGTTCTTC.

The V call is TRBV29-1, the J call TRBJ2-1, with 8 bases matching TRBD2. The J segment lost 4 bases and the V segment lost 1 base, leaving 6 bases of the junction unmatched. Germline CDR1 reads SQVTM; CDR2 reads ANQGSEA. This CDR3 has 15 residues. The chain's CDR3 is CSVEGSGSTYNEQFF. The CDR3 DNA is TGCAGCGTTGAAGGGAGCGGGAGTACTTACAATGAGCAGTTCTTC.

This clonotype was observed many times. The V call is TRBV20-1, the J call TRBJ2-3; D could derive from TRBD1 or TRBD2 (5 bases each). This CDR3 is 13 amino acids long. Germline V gene data show CDR1 as DFQATT and CDR2 as SNEGSKA (reference sequence). V shed 3 bases and J shed 2 bases, with 9 bases lying between them. The CDR3 spells CSASGTTTDTQYF. The CDR3 DNA reads TGCAGTGCTAGCGGGACGACCACAGATACGCAGTATTTT.

A word on this clonotype: It may be a read error: a sequence one base away is much more abundant. The rearrangement links TRBV2 to TRBJ1-4, with 8 bases that match TRBD1. J lost 10 bases, V lost 7 bases, and 8 bases had no gene match. The CDR3 totals 13 residues. In germline, CDR1 is SNHLY, CDR2 FYNNEI. CDR3 region: CASTGAGGGKLFF. DNA of the CDR3: TGTGCCAGCACCGGGGCAGGGGGCGGAAAACTGTTTTTT.

This chain connects TRBV20-1 to TRBJ2-1, with unresolved D. This CDR3 is built from 15 residues. V lost 8 bases and J 0 bases, leaving 17 bases between the germline ends. CDR1 DFQATT and CDR2 SNEGSKA come from the germline V gene (reference sequence). The CDR3 here is CSPKAARSSYNEQFF. CDR3 bases: TGCAGTCCTAAGGCGGCGAGGAGCTCCTACAATGAGCAGTTCTTC.

About this clonotype itself: This sequence may be a read error, since a much larger clone differs from it by one base. This sequence joins TRBV28 and TRBJ1-2; D is undetermined. Germline values: CDR1 MDHEN, CDR2 SYDVKM. Trimming took 3 bases from V and 4 from J, leaving 9 bases between them. The CDR3 runs to 13 residues. CDR3 residues: CASSLERAYGYTF. The CDR3 nucleotides read TGTGCCAGCAGTTTGGAAAGGGCCTATGGCTACACCTTC.

The genes are TRBV20-1 and TRBJ2-1; 9 bases line up with TRBD1. Germline V gene data show CDR1 as DFQATT and CDR2 as SNEGSKA (reference sequence). J lost 0 bases, V lost 5 bases, and 14 bases had no gene match. CDR3 length equals 18 residues. In DNA, the CDR3 is TGCAGTGCTGGAAACCGGGACAGGGTACGGAGCTCCTACAATGAGCAGTTCTTC. Translating gives CSAGNRDRVRSSYNEQFF.

The chain uses TRBV6-1 and TRBJ1-1; D ambiguous. The CDR3 extends over 11 amino acids. Germline V gives CDR1 MNHNS, CDR2 SASEGT. Trimming pared 4 bases from V and 6 bases from J, leaving 6 bases between. The CDR3 sequence is CASSAQAEAFF. The CDR3 DNA is TGTGCCAGCAGTGCGCAGGCTGAAGCTTTCTTT.

V and J are TRBV28 and TRBJ1-2; TRBD1 might be the D (5 bases). Germline values: CDR1 MDHEN, CDR2 SYDVKM. The V gene lost 4 bases and the J gene lost 1 base, with 19 bases spanning the gap. There are 17 residues in the CDR3. The CDR3 DNA reads TGTGCCAGCAGTTCCTCAGTTAGGGGCGCCTTTAACTATGGCTACACCTTC. This gives the protein CASSSSVRGAFNYGYTF.

The chain carries TRBV4-3 and TRBJ2-4; no clear D gene. The CDR3 has 15 residues. V was trimmed by 0 bases and J by 15 bases, leaving 21 bases between them. Germline V gives CDR1 LGHNA, CDR2 YSLEER. CDR3 amino acids: CASSQEPGPVYERYF. The CDR3 DNA reads TGCGCCAGCAGCCAAGAACCTGGGCCAGTCTACGAGCGGTACTTC.

This clonotype came up many times. J is TRBJ2-7 and V is TRBV12-3 or TRBV12-4, with 7 bases that match TRBD1. The CDR3 consists of 15 residues. The ends lost 3 bases at V and 5 bases at J; junction bases unmatched: 10. The CDR3: CASSLAWGQLHEQYF. The CDR3 DNA is TGTGCCAGCAGTTTGGCGTGGGGACAGCTCCACGAGCAGTACTTC.

This clonotype was found many times. The rearrangement uses TRBV29-1 and TRBJ2-7; the match to TRBD1 covers 7 bases. Trimming cost V 4 bases and J 3 bases; bases outside gene matches: 3. The germline gives CDR1 SQVTM, CDR2 ANQGSEA. The CDR3 extends over 12 amino acids. CDR3 nucleotides: TGCAGCGTTGGGAACAGGGGCTACGAGCAGTACTTC. This translates into CSVGNRGYEQYF.

This clonotype was seen ten or more times. The rearrangement links TRBV5-1 to TRBJ2-1; 8 bases are a match to TRBD2. V lost 0 bases, J lost 5 bases, and 1 base stayed unmatched. CDR3 length: 14 amino acids. CDR1 is SGHRS and CDR2 is YFSETQ in the germline V gene. CDR3 coding DNA: TGCGCCAGCAGCTTGGAGGGACTAGACAATGAGCAGTTCTTC. It yields the protein CASSLEGLDNEQFF.

Worth noting for this clonotype: A much larger clone differs from this one at a single base, so this may be a read error. The rearrangement joins TRBV7-3 to TRBJ2-3, with 10 nucleotides matching TRBD2. This CDR3 comprises 14 residues. Per the germline V gene, CDR1 is SGHTA and CDR2 is FQGTGA. The CDR3 region is CDSSRAGGPDTQYF. In DNA, the CDR3 is TGTGACAGCAGTCGAGCGGGAGGGCCCGATACGCAGTATTTT.

This clonotype has a count of ten or more. J is TRBJ2-5 and V is TRBV10-3; D call uncertain. Germline V CDR1 and CDR2: ENHRY, SYGVKD. CDR3 size: 13 residues. V was pared by 6 bases and J by 5 bases, with 13 bases between. In nucleotides, the CDR3 is TGTGCCATCAGCTACGCGGATTGGGAGACCCAGTACTTC. This codes for CAISYADWETQYF.

This clonotype was recorded a few times. V gene TRBV29-1 combines with J gene TRBJ1-5; tentative D call: TRBD1 (6 bases). The V end lost 4 bases, the J end lost 2 bases, and 12 bases lay between the germline ends. The CDR3 runs to 14 residues. Germline V CDR1 and CDR2: SQVTM, ANQGSEA. The CDR3 sequence: CSVVESGGNQPQHF. The CDR3 nucleotides read TGCAGCGTTGTAGAGTCAGGGGGCAATCAGCCCCAGCATTTT.

This clonotype was found many times. A much larger clone sits a single nucleotide away, making a read error possible. CDR3 amino acids: CASSPRGPNEQYF. The CDR3 nucleotides read TGTGCCAGCAGCCCTCGGGGGCCCAATGAGCAGTACTTC. The chain links TRBV6-5 to TRBJ2-5; D may match TRBD1 or TRBD2 (6 bases each). The germline V gene encodes CDR1 MNHEY and CDR2 SVGAGI. V shed 6 bases and J shed 11 bases, with 19 bases lying between them. The CDR3 has 13 residues.